Listed below are T cell receptor beta chains from one sample, sequenced in a study of blood T cells in healthy people across ages. Using its own MiXCR run on the 5' RACE reads, TCRdb lists one record per CDR3 protein. Of about 1.8 million distinct CDR3 sequences in the sample, roughly 50% are singletons; the top ten hold 2.1%. Sequences were obtained from blood. The source is a middle-aged woman in good health. Both conserved end residues are part of each CDR3. The D gene is left open where the match is weak. Expanded clones are given a class, and other clones once, few, many or no size at all.

>TRBV10-3|TRBJ2-1|TRBD1|.
TGTGCCACGGAAGGGACAGGCGAAAACAATGGGCAGTTCTTC
CATEGTGENNGQFF
>TRBV18|TRBJ2-7|TRBD2|.
TGTGCCAGCTCATCCGGGACTACCGTGCAGTACTTC
CASSSGTTVQYF
>TRBV12-5|TRBJ1-1|TRBD1|.
TGTGCTAGTGGTTTGGTGTTGCCAGGGGGCACTGAAGCTTTCTTT
CASGLVLPGGTEAFF
>TRBV6-4|TRBJ1-6|TRBD1|few
TGTGCCAGCAGTCCGGGACAGCGGGGTTCACCCCTCCACTTT
CASSPGQRGSPLHF
>TRBV15|TRBJ2-3|.|.
TGTGCCACCAACACAAACACAGATACGCAGTATTTT
CATNTNTDTQYF
>TRBV25-1|TRBJ1-2|TRBD1|.
TGTGCCAGCAGTGAATGGGGCAGGGGGCGGTATGGCTACACCTTC
CASSEWGRGRYGYTF
>TRBV28|TRBJ1-2|TRBD1|.
TGTGCCAGCAGTTTGGGGACAGTACTTGGCTACACCTTC
CASSLGTVLGYTF
>TRBV4-1|TRBJ2-4|.|.
TGCGCCAGCAGCCAAGTTGGGGGTTCCCGACAGAACATTCAGTACTTC
CASSQVGGSRQNIQYF
>TRBV28|TRBJ1-4|.|.
TGTGCCAGCAGTATTAGCGGACGGCAGGGGTTTTTT
CASSISGRQGFF
>TRBV12-3/TRBV12-4|TRBJ2-5|TRBD2|few
TGTGCCAGCAGTTTCAAGACTAGCGGGGCAGAAGAGACCCAGTACTTC
CASSFKTSGAEETQYF
>TRBV6-1|TRBJ2-7|.|.
TGTGCCGAAGAGGGGTTTGATGGCTACGAGCAGTACTTC
CAEEGFDGYEQYF
>TRBV9|TRBJ2-1|.|once
TGTGCCAGCAGCCCAGAGGGGGGGACCTACAATGAGCAGTTCTTC
CASSPEGGTYNEQFF
>TRBV4-3|TRBJ1-2|.|.
TGCGCCAGCAGCCAAGATTTCGGCAACTATGGCTACACCTTC
CASSQDFGNYGYTF
>TRBV29-1|TRBJ1-2|.|.
TGCAGCGTTGAGGGAAGGGAGTATGGCTACACCTTC
CSVEGREYGYTF